Listed below are T cell receptor beta chains from one sample, sequenced in a study of monozygotic twins with cystic fibrosis. Here immunoSEQ multiplex PCR was the method, and the copy in TCRdb shows in-frame clones only, minus some. Among about 15,000 clones listed, approximately 98% were seen once. The sample comprised blood. Source of these receptors: a girl aged 2-10 years with cystic fibrosis. CDR3s include the opening cysteine and the closing phenylalanine or tryptophan. The D gene is left open where the match is weak. Clone size is given for some rows only: seen once, a few or many times, or a class if the clone is expanded.

TRBJ2-1 | . | TRBD2 | TRBV9 | CASSGTSRDNEQFF | TGTGCCAGTAGCGGGACGTCGCGCGACAATGAGCAGTTCTTC
TRBJ2-4 | . | . | TRBV5-1 | CASSLALPNILNIQYF | TGCGCCAGCAGCTTGGCCTTGCCGAATATTCTCAACATTCAGTACTTC
TRBJ2-7 | . | TRBD2 | TRBV7-2 | CASSYRIAGGYEQYF | TGTGCCAGCAGCTACCGGATAGCGGGAGGGTACGAGCAGTACTTC
TRBJ2-3 | . | TRBD2 | TRBV28 | CASSSNSGTSGRNTQYF | TGTGCCAGCAGCTCCAACTCCGGGACTAGCGGGAGAAATACGCAGTATTTT
TRBJ2-2 | . | . | TRBV5-1 | CASSLDQGTGELFF | TGCGCCAGCAGCTTGGATCAGGGCACCGGGGAGCTGTTTTTT
TRBJ2-7 | . | . | TRBV6-5 | CASSYSSVPYEQYF | TGTGCCAGCAGTTACTCGAGCGTGCCCTACGAGCAGTACTTC
TRBJ1-2 | . | . | TRBV7-2 | CAATGVGYGYTF | TGTGCCGCAACGGGGGTGGGATATGGCTACACCTTC
TRBJ1-1 | . | . | TRBV20-1 | CSAKLNTEAFF | TGCAGTGCTAAGCTGAACACTGAAGCTTTCTTT
TRBJ2-2 | . | . | TRBV7-8 | CARRTAPTGELFF | TGTGCCCGACGGACAGCCCCCACCGGGGAGCTGTTTTTT
TRBJ2-5 | . | TRBD1 | TRBV5-4 | CASSRRDRGEETQYF | TGTGCCAGCAGCCGCCGGGACAGGGGGGAAGAGACCCAGTACTTC
TRBJ2-5 | . | . | TRBV19 | CASSILGSGETQYF | TGTGCCAGTAGTATTCTAGGGTCCGGAGAGACCCAGTACTTC
TRBJ1-5 | . | TRBD1 | TRBV13 | CASSLTGGQPQHF | TGTGCCAGCAGCTTAACAGGGGGTCAGCCCCAGCATTTT
TRBJ2-3 | . | TRBD2 | TRBV14 | CASTASGIHTQYF | TGTGCCAGCACAGCTAGCGGGATACATACGCAGTATTTT
TRBJ1-2 | . | . | TRBV4-2 | CASSLDHYGYTF | TGTGCCAGCAGCCTGGATCACTATGGCTACACCTTC
TRBJ2-3 | . | . | TRBV9 | CASRGAKKYRTSTDTQYF | TGTGCCAGCAGGGGGGCTAAAAAGTACCGAACTAGCACAGATACGCAGTATTTT
TRBJ2-1 | . | . | TRBV12-5 | CASGLVPTSRGNEQFF | TGTGCTAGTGGTTTGGTACCTACTAGCCGGGGGAATGAGCAGTTCTTC
TRBJ2-1 | . | TRBD2 | TRBV27 | CASRTGLDNEQFF | TGTGCCAGCAGGACGGGACTAGACAATGAGCAGTTCTTC
TRBJ2-7 | . | TRBD2 | TRBV7-8 | CASSLGTSGLYEQYF | TGTGCCAGCAGCTTGGGGACTAGCGGGCTCTACGAGCAGTACTTC
TRBJ1-5 | . | TRBD1 | TRBV6-5 | CASSSLTGSGNQPQHF | TGTGCCAGCAGTTCCCTGACAGGGAGCGGCAATCAGCCCCAGCATTTT
TRBJ1-1 | . | . | TRBV9 | CASSVDNTEAFF | TGTGCCAGCAGCGTAGACAACACTGAAGCTTTCTTT
TRBJ2-6 | . | TRBD1 | TRBV28 | CASSPGQGLGGANVLTF | TGTGCCAGCAGTCCGGGACAGGGGTTAGGTGGGGCCAACGTCCTGACTTTC
TRBJ1-1 | . | . | TRBV2 | CASSEAKNTEAFF | TGTGCCAGCAGTGAAGCGAAGAACACTGAAGCTTTCTTT
TRBJ1-4 | . | TRBD1 | TRBV7-8 | CASSFDRGYEKLFF | TGTGCCAGCAGCTTCGACAGGGGGTACGAAAAACTGTTTTTT
TRBJ2-7 | . | . | TRBV5-1 | CASSSTGIVYEQYF | TGCGCCAGCAGTTCGACAGGTATCGTCTACGAGCAGTACTTC
TRBJ1-5 | . | . | TRBV27 | CASGGAKNQPQHF | TGTGCCTCCGGGGGGGCGAAGAATCAGCCCCAGCATTTT
TRBJ2-3 | once | TRBD2 | TRBV5-1 | CASSLTSGADTQYF | TGCGCCAGCAGCTTGACTAGCGGGGCAGATACGCAGTATTTT
TRBJ1-2 | . | . | TRBV5-5 | CASSLLVGGYTF | TGTGCCAGCAGCCTGCTTGTGGGTGGCTACACCTTC
TRBJ1-2 | once | . | TRBV10-1 | CASSDGDSGRYTF | TGCGCCAGCAGTGATGGGGACTCCGGCCGCTACACCTTC
TRBJ2-1 | . | TRBD1 | TRBV10-2 | CASSATQGKFYNEQFF | TGCGCCAGCAGTGCCACACAGGGGAAATTCTACAATGAGCAGTTCTTC
TRBJ2-6 | . | TRBD1 | TRBV7-9 | CASSRAGQGESGANVLTF | TGTGCCAGCAGCCGCGCTGGACAGGGCGAATCTGGGGCCAACGTCCTGACTTTC
TRBJ2-7 | . | TRBD2 | TRBV7-2 | CASSLGGLAGVYEQYF | TGTGCCAGCAGCTTAGGGGGGCTAGCGGGAGTTTACGAGCAGTACTTC
TRBJ2-3 | . | TRBD2 | TRBV7-3 | CASSRTSGGTTDTQYF | TGTGCCAGCAGCAGAACTAGCGGGGGAACGACAGATACGCAGTATTTT
TRBJ2-7 | . | TRBD2 | TRBV4-1 | CASSLGLGRAYEQYF | TGCGCCAGCAGCCTAGGGTTAGGGAGGGCCTACGAGCAGTACTTC
TRBJ2-2 | . | . | TRBV4-1 | CASSPWTVLNTGELFF | TGCGCCAGCAGCCCATGGACAGTACTAAACACCGGGGAGCTGTTTTTT
TRBJ2-7 | . | . | TRBV20-1 | CSANDEGEQYF | TGCAGTGCTAACGACGAGGGGGAGCAGTACTTC
TRBJ1-2 | . | . | TRBV29-1 | CSARPPGTYGYTF | TGCAGCGCCCGACCTCCAGGGACCTATGGCTACACCTTC
TRBJ2-7 | once | . | TRBV7-2 | CASSLVGSQYF | TGTGCCAGCAGCTTAGTGGGATCGCAGTACTTC
TRBJ2-7 | . | . | TRBV6-1 | CASSFTGNYEQYF | TGTGCCAGCAGTTTTACAGGGAACTACGAGCAGTACTTC
TRBJ1-4 | . | . | TRBV18 | CASSPPEHYEKLFF | TGTGCCAGCTCCCCGCCCGAGCATTATGAAAAACTGTTTTTT
TRBJ1-1 | . | . | TRBV10-3 | CAISESVNTEAFF | TGTGCCATCAGTGAGTCTGTGAACACTGAAGCTTTCTTT
TRBJ2-7 | once | TRBD2 | TRBV29-1 | CSVAGTSGRAGEQYF | TGCAGCGTTGCCGGGACTAGCGGGAGGGCGGGGGAGCAGTACTTC
TRBJ2-1 | . | TRBD2 | TRBV20-1 | CSASGGNEQFF | TGCAGTGCCTCCGGGGGGAATGAGCAGTTCTTC
TRBJ2-7 | . | TRBD2 | TRBV4-1 | CASSQSGRFNEQYF | TGCGCCAGCAGCCAAAGCGGGAGATTTAACGAGCAGTACTTC
TRBJ2-5 | few | . | TRBV2 | CASSQRGRETQYF | TGTGCCAGCAGTCAGAGGGGAAGAGAGACCCAGTACTTC
TRBJ1-1 | . | . | TRBV7-6 | CASSYREGDTEAFF | TGTGCCAGCAGCTACAGGGAGGGGGACACTGAAGCTTTCTTT
TRBJ2-1 | . | . | TRBV20-1 | CSARDTAEQFF | TGCAGTGCTAGAGATACGGCTGAGCAGTTCTTC
TRBJ1-2 | . | TRBD1 | TRBV30 | CAWTRTGRHYGYTF | TGTGCCTGGACTAGGACAGGACGCCACTATGGCTACACCTTC
TRBJ1-2 | . | TRBD1 | TRBV5-6 | CASSPGTANGYTF | TGTGCCAGCAGCCCCGGGACAGCAAATGGCTACACCTTC
TRBJ2-7 | . | . | TRBV7-8 | CASSFYGYEQYF | TGTGCCAGCAGCTTTTACGGATACGAGCAGTACTTC
TRBJ1-1 | . | . | TRBV9 | CASSVDGVVGTEAFF | TGTGCCAGCAGCGTAGATGGAGTAGTGGGCACTGAAGCTTTCTTT